The count of the clone carrying this T cell receptor beta chain is one. The antigen is not known. Previously described methods and listed TCR primers produced bulk TCR libraries. From the PCR reads, TCRdb called clonotypes with MiXCR, one entry per CDR3 protein. The repertoire has some 91,000 distinct CDR3 sequences, 20% to 25% of them found once; the top ten carry 0.85% to 0.95%. This sample was taken from a study of molecular identifiers for immune sequencing clone quantification. Between roughly 19,000 and 1,000,000 sorted cells, with 10%, 30% or 50% RNA, yielded naive CD8 libraries. Sorted naive CD8 T cells were those defined as CD8+CD4-CCR7+CD45RA+. Notes on the study in general: Whereas clones above 20 RNA copies held under 1% of naive-cell molecules, they held over 98% of effector molecules.

The origin of this receptor is a human donor in good health. Some libraries in this study had Jurkat cell RNA spiked in. Sequencing was performed on naive CD8+ T cells from blood, with Jurkat cell RNA spiked in. Stated subset: FACS-sorted CD8+CD4-CCR7+CD45RA+ naive T cells.

CDR3: CASSLRGGNEQYF. CDR3 DNA: TGTGCCAGCTCTCTCAGGGGAGGGAACGAGCAGTACTTC. V and J are TRBV6-5 and TRBJ2-7, with D perhaps matching TRBD2 (7 bases). CDR1 and CDR2 from the germline V gene are MNHEY and SVGAGI. The CDR3 has 13 amino acids. Trimming shortened V by 8 bases and J by 5 bases, and 16 bases separated the two germline ends.